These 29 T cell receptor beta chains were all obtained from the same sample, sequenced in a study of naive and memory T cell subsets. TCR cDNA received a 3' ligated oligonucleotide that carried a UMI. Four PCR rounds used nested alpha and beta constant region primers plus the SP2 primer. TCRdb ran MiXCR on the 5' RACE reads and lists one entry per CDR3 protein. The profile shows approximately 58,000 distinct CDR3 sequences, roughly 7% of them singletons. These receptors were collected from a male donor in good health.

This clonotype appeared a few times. The CDR3 is CASSRRTAVNTEAFF. In DNA form, the CDR3 reads TGTGCCAGCAGCCGAAGGACAGCTGTGAACACTGAAGCTTTCTTT. V and J are TRBV7-9 and TRBJ1-1, with D possibly TRBD1 on 6 matching bases. With 5 bases removed from V and 0 bases from J, the gap between germline ends came to 13 bases. The CDR3 has 15 residues. Germline V gene data show CDR1 as SEHNR and CDR2 as FQNEAQ (reference sequence).

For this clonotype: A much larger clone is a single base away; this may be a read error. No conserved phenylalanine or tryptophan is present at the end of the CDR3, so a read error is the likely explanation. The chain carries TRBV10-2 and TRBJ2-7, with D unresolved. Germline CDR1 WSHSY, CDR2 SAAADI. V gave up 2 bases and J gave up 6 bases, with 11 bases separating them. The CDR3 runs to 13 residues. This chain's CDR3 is CASSEAPSGEQYY. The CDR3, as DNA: TGCGCCAGCAGTGAGGCCCCGTCGGGCGAGCAGTACTAC.

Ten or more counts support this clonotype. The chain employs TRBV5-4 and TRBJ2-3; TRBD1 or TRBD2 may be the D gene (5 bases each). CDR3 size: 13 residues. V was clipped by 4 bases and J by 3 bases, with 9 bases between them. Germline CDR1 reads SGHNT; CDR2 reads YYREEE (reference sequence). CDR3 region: CASSLEGTDTQYF. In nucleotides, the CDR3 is TGTGCCAGCAGCCTAGAGGGGACAGATACGCAGTATTTT.

CDR3 loop: CAWTPLGGFSYEQYF. As DNA, the CDR3 is TGTGCCTGGACCCCACTAGGCGGGTTCTCCTACGAGCAGTACTTC. The V and J genes are TRBV30 and TRBJ2-7, with D perhaps TRBD2 (5 bases). Trimming took 4 bases from V and 0 from J, leaving 16 bases between them. The CDR3 has 15 residues. Germline CDR1 reads GTSNPN; CDR2 reads SVGIG (reference sequence). The full variable domain, completed using reference TRBV30 and TRBJ2-7, is SQTIHQWPATLVQPVGSPLSLECTVEGTSNPNLYWYRQAAGRGLQLLFYSVGIGQISSEVPQNLSASRPQDRQFILSSKKLLLSDSGFYLCAWTPLGGFSYEQYFGPGTRLTVT.

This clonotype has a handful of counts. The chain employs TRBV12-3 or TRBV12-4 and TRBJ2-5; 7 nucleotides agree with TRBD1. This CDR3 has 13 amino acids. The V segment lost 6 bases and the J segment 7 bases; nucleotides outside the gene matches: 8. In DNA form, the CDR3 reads TGTGCCAGCAGGGGGACAGCCTTGGGGACCCAGTACTTC. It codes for CASRGTALGTQYF.

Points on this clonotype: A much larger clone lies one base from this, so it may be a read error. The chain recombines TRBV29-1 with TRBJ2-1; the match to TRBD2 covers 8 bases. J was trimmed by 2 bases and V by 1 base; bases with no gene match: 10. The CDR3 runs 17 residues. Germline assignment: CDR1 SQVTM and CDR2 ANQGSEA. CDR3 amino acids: CSVEGTESGRTYNEQFF. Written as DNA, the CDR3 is TGCAGCGTTGAAGGGACTGAAAGCGGGAGAACCTACAATGAGCAGTTCTTC.

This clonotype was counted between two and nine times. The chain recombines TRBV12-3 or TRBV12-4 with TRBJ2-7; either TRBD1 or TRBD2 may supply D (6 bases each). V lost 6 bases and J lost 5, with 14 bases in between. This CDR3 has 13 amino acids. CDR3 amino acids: CASRIGGGNEQYF. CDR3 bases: TGTGCCAGCAGAATAGGAGGGGGAAACGAGCAGTACTTC.

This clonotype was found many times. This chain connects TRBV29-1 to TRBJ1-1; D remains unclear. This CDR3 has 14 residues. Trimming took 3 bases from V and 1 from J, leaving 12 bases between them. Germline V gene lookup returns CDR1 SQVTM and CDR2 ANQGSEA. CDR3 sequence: CSVEIQRPNTEAFF. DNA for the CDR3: TGCAGCGTTGAGATCCAGAGACCGAACACTGAAGCTTTCTTT.

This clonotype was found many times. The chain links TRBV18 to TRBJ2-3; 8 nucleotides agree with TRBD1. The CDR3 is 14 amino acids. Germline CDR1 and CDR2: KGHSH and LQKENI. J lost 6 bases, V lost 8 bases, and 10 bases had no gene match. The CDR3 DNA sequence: TGTGCCAGCAATGAACAGGGGGATTATGATACGCAGTATTTT. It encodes CASNEQGDYDTQYF.

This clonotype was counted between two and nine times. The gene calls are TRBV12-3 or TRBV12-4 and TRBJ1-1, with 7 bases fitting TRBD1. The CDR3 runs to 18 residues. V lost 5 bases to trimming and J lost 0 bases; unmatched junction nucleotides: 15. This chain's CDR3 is CASSVSGGRGFMNTEAFF. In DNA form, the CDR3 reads TGTGCCAGCAGTGTGTCAGGGGGTCGGGGGTTCATGAACACTGAAGCTTTCTTT.

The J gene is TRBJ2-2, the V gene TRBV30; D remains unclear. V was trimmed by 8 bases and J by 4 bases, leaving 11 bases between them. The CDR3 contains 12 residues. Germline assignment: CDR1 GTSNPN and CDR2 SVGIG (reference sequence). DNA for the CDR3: TGTGCCAAGGAAGCCGGCACCGGGGAGCTGTTTTTT. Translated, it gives CAKEAGTGELFF.

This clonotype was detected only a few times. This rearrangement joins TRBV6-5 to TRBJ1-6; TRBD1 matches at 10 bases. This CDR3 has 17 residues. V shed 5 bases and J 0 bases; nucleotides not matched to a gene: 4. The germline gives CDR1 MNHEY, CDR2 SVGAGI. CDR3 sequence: CASSRTGGTSYNSPLHF. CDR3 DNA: TGTGCCAGCAGTCGGACAGGGGGTACCTCCTATAATTCACCCCTCCACTTT.

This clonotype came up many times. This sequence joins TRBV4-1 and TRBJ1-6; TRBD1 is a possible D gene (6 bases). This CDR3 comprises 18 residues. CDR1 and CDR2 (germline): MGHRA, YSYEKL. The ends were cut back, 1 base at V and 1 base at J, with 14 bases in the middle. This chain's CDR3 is CASSQGQGKGSYNSPLHF. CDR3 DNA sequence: TGCGCCAGCAGCCAAGGGCAGGGGAAGGGGTCCTATAATTCACCCCTCCACTTT.

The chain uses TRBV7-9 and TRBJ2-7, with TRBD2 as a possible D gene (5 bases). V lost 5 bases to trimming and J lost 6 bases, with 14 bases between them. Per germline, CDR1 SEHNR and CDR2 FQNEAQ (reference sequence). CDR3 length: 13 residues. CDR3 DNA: TGTGCCAGCAGCCTCCTTCGGGGAATCGAGCAGTACTTC. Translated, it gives CASSLLRGIEQYF.

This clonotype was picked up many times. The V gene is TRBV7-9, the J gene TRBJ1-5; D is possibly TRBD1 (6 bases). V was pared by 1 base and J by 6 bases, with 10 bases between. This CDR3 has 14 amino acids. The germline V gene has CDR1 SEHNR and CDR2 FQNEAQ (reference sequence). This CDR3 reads CASSLEGTRQPQHF. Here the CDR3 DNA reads TGTGCCAGCAGCTTAGAGGGGACACGTCAGCCCCAGCATTTT.

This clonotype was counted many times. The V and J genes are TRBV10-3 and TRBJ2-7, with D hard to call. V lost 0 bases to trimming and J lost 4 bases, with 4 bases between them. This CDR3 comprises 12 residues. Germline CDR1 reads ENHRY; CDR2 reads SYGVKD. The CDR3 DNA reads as TGTGCCATCAGTGAGTCGAGGTACGAGCAGTACTTC. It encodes CAISESRYEQYF.

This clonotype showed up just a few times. CDR3 sequence reads: CASHGGGTETQYF. The CDR3 DNA is TGCGCCAGCCACGGGGGGGGGACGGAGACCCAGTACTTC. The chain uses TRBV5-1 and TRBJ2-5; 8 bases are shared with TRBD2. Germline V gene sequence: CDR1 SGHRS, CDR2 YFSETQ. This CDR3 has 13 residues. With V trimmed by 7 bases and J by 5 bases, 7 bases remained unmatched.

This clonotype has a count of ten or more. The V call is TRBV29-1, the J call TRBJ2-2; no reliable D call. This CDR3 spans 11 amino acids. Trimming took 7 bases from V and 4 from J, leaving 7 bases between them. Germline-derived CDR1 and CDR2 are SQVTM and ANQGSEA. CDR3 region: CSAASTGELFF. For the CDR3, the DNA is TGCAGCGCGGCAAGCACCGGGGAGCTGTTTTTT.

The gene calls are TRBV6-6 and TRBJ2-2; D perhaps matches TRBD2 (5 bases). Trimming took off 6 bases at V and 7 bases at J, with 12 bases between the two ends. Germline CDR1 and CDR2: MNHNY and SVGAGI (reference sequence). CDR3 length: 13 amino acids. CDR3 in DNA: TGTGCCAGCAGCTCGAGGGCGGGCGGGGAGCTGTTTTTT. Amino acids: CASSSRAGGELFF.

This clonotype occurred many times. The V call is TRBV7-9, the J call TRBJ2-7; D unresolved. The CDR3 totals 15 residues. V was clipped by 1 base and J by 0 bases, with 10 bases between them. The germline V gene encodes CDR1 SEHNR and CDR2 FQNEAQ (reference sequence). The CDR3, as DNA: TGTGCCAGCAGCTTAGTGGGTTACGGCTCCTACGAGCAGTACTTC. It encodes CASSLVGYGSYEQYF.

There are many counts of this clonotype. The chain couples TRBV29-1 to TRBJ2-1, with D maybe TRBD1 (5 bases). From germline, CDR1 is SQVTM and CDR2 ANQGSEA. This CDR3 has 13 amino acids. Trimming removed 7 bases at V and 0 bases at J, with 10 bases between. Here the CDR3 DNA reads TGCAGCGGAAACAGGTTCTCCTACAATGAGCAGTTCTTC. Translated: CSGNRFSYNEQFF.

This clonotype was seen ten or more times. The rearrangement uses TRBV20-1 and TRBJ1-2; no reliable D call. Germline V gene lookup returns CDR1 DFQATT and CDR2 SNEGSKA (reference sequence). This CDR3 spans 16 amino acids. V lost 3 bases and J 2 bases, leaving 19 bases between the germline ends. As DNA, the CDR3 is TGCAGTGCTAGTTGGTTTGAAGTGGACGCAAACTATGGCTACACCTTC. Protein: CSASWFEVDANYGYTF.

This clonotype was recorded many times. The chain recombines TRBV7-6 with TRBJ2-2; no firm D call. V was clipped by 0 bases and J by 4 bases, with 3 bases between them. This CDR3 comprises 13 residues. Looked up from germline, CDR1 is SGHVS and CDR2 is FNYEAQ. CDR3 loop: CASSLAFTGELFF. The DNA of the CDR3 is TGTGCCAGCAGCTTAGCGTTCACCGGGGAGCTGTTTTTT.

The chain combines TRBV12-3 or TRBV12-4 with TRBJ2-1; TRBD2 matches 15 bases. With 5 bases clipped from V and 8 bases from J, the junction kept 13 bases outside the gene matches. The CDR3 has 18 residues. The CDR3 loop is CASSPGTSGGPGRDEQFF. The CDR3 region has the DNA TGTGCCAGCAGTCCAGGGACTAGCGGGGGGCCAGGGAGAGATGAGCAGTTCTTC.

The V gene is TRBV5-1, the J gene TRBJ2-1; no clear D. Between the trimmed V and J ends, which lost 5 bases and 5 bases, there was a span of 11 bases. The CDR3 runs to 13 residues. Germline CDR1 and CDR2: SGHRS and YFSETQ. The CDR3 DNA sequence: TGCGCCAGCAGACAAAATGGGGACAATGAGCAGTTCTTC. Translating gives CASRQNGDNEQFF.

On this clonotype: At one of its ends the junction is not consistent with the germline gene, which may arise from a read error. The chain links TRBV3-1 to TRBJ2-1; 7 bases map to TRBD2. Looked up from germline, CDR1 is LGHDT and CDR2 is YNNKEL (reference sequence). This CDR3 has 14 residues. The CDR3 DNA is TGTGCCAGCAGGCAAGGGACTAACTACAATGAGCAGTTCTTC. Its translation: CASRQGTNYNEQFF.

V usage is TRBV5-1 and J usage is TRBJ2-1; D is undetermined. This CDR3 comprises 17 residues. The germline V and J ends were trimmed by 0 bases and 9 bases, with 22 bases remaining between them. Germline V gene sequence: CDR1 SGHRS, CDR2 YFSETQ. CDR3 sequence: CASSLGNESPDSGEQFF. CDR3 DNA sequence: TGCGCCAGCAGCTTGGGAAATGAATCCCCCGACTCAGGTGAGCAGTTCTTC.

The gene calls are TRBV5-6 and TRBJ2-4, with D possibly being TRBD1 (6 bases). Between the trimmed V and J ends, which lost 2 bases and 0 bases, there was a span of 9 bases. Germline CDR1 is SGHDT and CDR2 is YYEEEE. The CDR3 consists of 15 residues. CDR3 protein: CASSFGQLAKNIQYF. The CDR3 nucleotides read TGTGCCAGCAGCTTCGGACAGTTAGCCAAAAACATTCAGTACTTC.

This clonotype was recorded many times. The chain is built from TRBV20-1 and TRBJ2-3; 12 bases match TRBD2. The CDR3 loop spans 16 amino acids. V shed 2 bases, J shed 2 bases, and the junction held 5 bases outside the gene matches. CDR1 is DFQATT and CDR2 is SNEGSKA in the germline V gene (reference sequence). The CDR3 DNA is TGCAGTGCTAGACTTGGACTAGCGGGGACCACAGATACGCAGTATTTT. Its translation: CSARLGLAGTTDTQYF.